This T cell receptor beta chain comes out of a study of blood T cell repertoires in COVID-19. In the original analysis: Estimated nucleated cell counts came from reference gene primer amplification. TCRdb keeps only in-frame clones here, not all; method: immunoSEQ multiplex PCR. V, J and clone size were drawn from that table, and D and trimming were deduced from the DNA. The data hold about 36,000 clones, with about 83% observed a single time. CDR1 is LNHNV, CDR2 YYDKDF, per germline (reference sequence). The CDR3 covers 14 residues. V shed 1 base and J shed 0 bases, with 7 bases lying between them. The specimen sequenced was peripheral blood. This TCR came from a man between 60 and 75 years old with active COVID-19. V usage is TRBV15 and J usage is TRBJ2-7, with D perhaps matching TRBD1 (5 bases). The CDR3 region has the DNA TGTGCCACCAGCAGAGGGGGCAGCTCCTACGAGCAGTACTTC. It specifies CATSRGGSSYEQYF.